These 8 T cell receptor beta chains were sequenced from one sample in a study of T cell repertoires in aging, cancer and after chemotherapy. The template was genomic DNA from peripheral blood, not RNA. A mixed TRB-A/B primer pool amplified rearranged TRB by multiplex touch-down PCR. One entry per CDR3 protein, called by TCRdb with MiXCR from the multiplex PCR reads. The table includes about 5,000 distinct CDR3 sequences, approximately 21% detected once. Sequencing input: blood. These receptors were collected from a human donor in good health. The donor label of this sample is uncertain.

This clonotype appeared a few times. This chain joins TRBV11-2 and TRBJ2-1; 9 bases line up with TRBD2. The V gene's germline CDR1 is SGHAT and CDR2 FQNNGV. With 4 bases clipped from V and 7 bases from J, the junction kept 5 bases outside the gene matches. This CDR3 region has 14 residues. The CDR3 DNA reads as TGTGCCAGCAGCTCGGGACTAGCCGAGAATGAGCAGTTCTTC. Translation gives CASSSGLAENEQFF.

This clonotype was counted only a few times. The chain is built from TRBV5-1 and TRBJ2-5; 11 bases align to TRBD1. Germline V CDR1 and CDR2: SGHRS, YFSETQ. The CDR3 runs to 15 residues. V lost 4 bases to trimming and J lost 5 bases; unmatched junction nucleotides: 7. CDR3 sequence: CASSGGQGAAETQYF. Here the CDR3 DNA reads TGCGCCAGCAGCGGCGGACAGGGGGCCGCGGAGACCCAGTACTTC.

As for this clonotype: This sequence may be a read error, since a much larger clone differs from it by one base. The V call is TRBV12-3 or TRBV12-4, the J call TRBJ2-3; D remains ambiguous. Trimming removed 7 bases from V and 0 bases from J, with 11 bases in between. This CDR3 has 14 residues. In DNA, the CDR3 is TGTGCCAGCACCCCCTCCCTCAGCACAGATACGCAGTATTTT. Translated, it gives CASTPSLSTDTQYF.

Turning to this clonotype: This may be a read error: a much more frequent sequence differs by one nucleotide. This chain joins TRBV12-3 or TRBV12-4 and TRBJ2-1, with TRBD2 as a possible D gene (5 bases). Trimming removed 4 bases at V and 11 bases at J, with 24 bases between. This CDR3 region has 16 residues. In DNA form, the CDR3 reads TGTGCCAGCAGTTCGTACCTGACTCACGGGGTTGATAAGCAGTTCTTC. This encodes CASSSYLTHGVDKQFF.

This clonotype was picked up one time. V and J are TRBV11-2 and TRBJ1-3; D gene uncertain. CDR1 SGHAT and CDR2 FQNNGV come from the germline V gene. Trimming took off 4 bases at V and 0 bases at J, with 10 bases between the two ends. This CDR3 has 15 amino acids. CDR3 in DNA: TGTGCCAGCAGCTCCTGGGAGAACTCTGGAAACACCATATATTTT. This translates into CASSSWENSGNTIYF.

By its share, this clonotype is medium-sized. The chain uses TRBV5-5 and TRBJ1-3; the match to TRBD1 covers 9 bases. This CDR3 spans 15 amino acids. The V gene's germline CDR1 is SGHKS and CDR2 YYEKEE (reference sequence). The V gene end was trimmed by 2 bases and the J gene end by 4 bases; junction bases not matched to a gene: 4. The CDR3 nucleotides read TGTGCCAGCAGCTTTGGGACAGGGCCGGGAAACACCATATATTTT. Translation gives CASSFGTGPGNTIYF.

By frequency in the sample, this clonotype is medium-sized. This chain uses TRBV6-4 with TRBJ2-7, with D possibly called TRBD1 or TRBD2 (5 bases each). The CDR3 runs to 15 residues. Looked up from germline, CDR1 is MRHNA and CDR2 is SNTAGT. Trimming pared 6 bases from V and 0 bases from J, leaving 15 bases between. In nucleotides, the CDR3 is TGTGCCAGCAGACGGGACGCCGACCCCTCCTACGAGCAGTACTTC. Its protein product is CASRRDADPSYEQYF.

This clonotype is medium-sized (0.01 to 0.1%) within its sample. The rearrangement joins TRBV5-4 to TRBJ2-3; 8 bases are a match to TRBD2. The CDR3 runs to 15 residues. V lost 0 bases, J lost 0 bases, and 0 bases stayed unmatched. Germline V lookup: CDR1 SGHNT, CDR2 YYREEE (reference sequence). The CDR3 spells CASSLAGGSTDTQYF. The CDR3 DNA sequence: TGTGCCAGCAGCTTGGCGGGAGGGAGCACAGATACGCAGTATTTT.